The entry that follows covers one T cell receptor (beta chain) sequence. The record originates from a study of blood T cell repertoires in COVID-19. Study-level information: Sites in the United States, Italy and Spain provided acute and convalescent COVID-19 samples.

The ends were cut back, 4 bases at V and 6 bases at J, with 18 bases in the middle. CDR1 and CDR2 (germline): GTSNPN, SVGIG (reference sequence). The CDR3 is 14 residues long. Recruits, aged about 18 to 100 years, lived in about two dozen US areas. Source study methods: Reference gene primer amplification yielded estimated nucleated cell counts. Generated by immunoSEQ multiplex PCR, the TCRdb table keeps only in-frame clones and is missing some. The V and J calls and clone size are taken from that table; D and trimming were inferred from the DNA. This table holds hundreds of thousands of clones, 83% found once.

Material: PBMCs or T cells enriched from blood (not recorded which). The chain links TRBV30 to TRBJ1-2, with a possible D match to TRBD1 (6 bases). The TCR sequence derives from a woman in her 50s who had been exposed to COVID-19. Here the CDR3 reads CAWMRGGIADGYTF. The CDR3 DNA sequence: TGTGCCTGGATGAGGGGGGGGATAGCAGATGGCTACACCTTC.